Shown below are 19 T cell receptor beta chains from a single sample sequenced in a study of blood T cell repertoires in COVID-19. TCRdb's table, derived via immunoSEQ multiplex PCR, lists solely in-frame clones and lacks some. The table records more than 110,000 clones, roughly 84% of them present only once. Material: PBMCs or T cells enriched from blood (not recorded which). The receptors here all came from a man in his forties with acute COVID-19.

CDR3 region: CASSYLQGARDTEAFF. CDR3 DNA sequence: TGTGCCAGCAGTTACTTACAGGGGGCGCGGGACACTGAAGCTTTCTTT. This chain joins TRBV28 and TRBJ1-1; TRBD1 matches 9 bases. Germline-derived CDR1 and CDR2 are MDHEN and SYDVKM. V was clipped by 4 bases and J by 3 bases; unmatched bases: 9. CDR3 length equals 16 residues.

This clone was counted only a few times. The chain has TRBV7-9 and TRBJ2-7, with 8 bases lining up with TRBD1. V shed 1 base, J shed 4 bases, and the junction held 3 bases outside the gene matches. Germline CDR1 reads SEHNR; CDR2 reads FQNEAQ (reference sequence). The CDR3 runs 14 residues. Here the CDR3 reads CASSLGQGAYEQYF. CDR3 nucleotide sequence: TGTGCCAGCAGCTTAGGCCAGGGGGCTTACGAGCAGTACTTC.

The CDR3 sequence: CASSYRDRDPFF. The CDR3 DNA is TGTGCCAGCAGCTACCGGGACAGAGACCCGTTCTTC. This chain uses TRBV7-2 with TRBJ2-1; 7 nucleotides line up with TRBD1. Germline trimming cut 4 bases from V and 15 bases from J; bases unmatched to any gene: 9. Germline V gives CDR1 SGHTA, CDR2 FQGNSA. The CDR3 is 12 amino acids.

The chain has TRBV9 and TRBJ2-1; D is undetermined. Trimming shortened V by 0 bases and J by 7 bases, and 11 bases separated the two germline ends. CDR1 and CDR2 (germline): SGDLS, YYNGEE. The CDR3 has 14 residues. The CDR3 loop is CASSVEPAQNEQFF. The CDR3 DNA is TGTGCCAGCAGCGTAGAACCCGCCCAGAATGAGCAGTTCTTC. Full variable domain (remainder filled in from reference TRBV9 and TRBJ2-1): DSGVTQTPKHLITATGQRVTLRCSPRSGDLSVYWYQQSLDQGLQFLIQYYNGEERAKGNILERFSAQQFPDLHSELNLSSLELGDSALYFCASSVEPAQNEQFFGPGTRLTVL.

The chain couples TRBV7-9 to TRBJ2-2; 8 bases agree with TRBD2. This CDR3 contains 16 residues. CDR1 and CDR2 from the germline V gene are SEHNR and FQNEAQ (reference sequence). Trimming at V came to 4 bases and at J to 7 bases, leaving 11 bases not matched to a gene. CDR3 residues: CASSSGPGGAGGELFF. The DNA for the CDR3 is TGTGCCAGCAGCTCGGGCCCCGGGGGGGCCGGCGGGGAGCTGTTTTTT.

The V gene is TRBV7-2, the J gene TRBJ1-6, with D possibly matching TRBD1 (6 bases). Trimming cost V 10 bases and J 5 bases, with 9 bases left between them. The CDR3 has 12 residues. Germline loops: CDR1 SGHTA, CDR2 FQGNSA. This CDR3 is CATQGNNSPLHF. The DNA of the CDR3 is TGTGCCACCCAGGGGAATAATTCACCCCTCCACTTT.

The chain employs TRBV2 and TRBJ1-2; D is undetermined. Germline CDR1 reads SNHLY; CDR2 reads FYNNEI. The CDR3 has 15 residues. V was trimmed by 3 bases and J by 2 bases, leaving 13 bases between them. CDR3 protein: CASSDLATLNYGYTF. CDR3 nucleotides: TGTGCCAGCAGTGATTTGGCGACTCTAAACTATGGCTACACCTTC.

The chain joins TRBV6-5 to TRBJ1-1; no clear D gene. This CDR3 comprises 14 residues. Germline V gene sequence: CDR1 MNHEY, CDR2 SVGAGI. V lost 0 bases and J lost 6, with 11 bases in between. The chain's CDR3 is CASSYSVALPEAFF. The CDR3 DNA reads TGTGCCAGCAGTTACTCTGTGGCCCTGCCTGAAGCTTTCTTT.

The rearrangement links TRBV29-1 to TRBJ2-7, with 7 bases identical to TRBD1. V shed 4 bases, J shed 3 bases, and the junction held 3 bases outside the gene matches. This CDR3 is 12 amino acids long. Germline V lookup: CDR1 SQVTM, CDR2 ANQGSEA. The CDR3 region is CSVGDSSYEQYF. The DNA of the CDR3 is TGCAGCGTTGGGGACAGTAGCTACGAGCAGTACTTC.

The chain joins TRBV7-6 to TRBJ2-5; no clear D gene. Germline CDR1 SGHVS, CDR2 FNYEAQ. The germline V and J ends were trimmed by 5 bases and 2 bases, with 9 bases remaining between them. The CDR3 is 13 residues long. CDR3 coding DNA: TGTGCCAGCAGCCCCAAGAGACAAGAGACCCAGTACTTC. Its translation: CASSPKRQETQYF.

This chain links TRBV30 with TRBJ1-5, with D possibly matching TRBD1 (5 bases). CDR3 length: 15 residues. V lost 1 base and J lost 0, with 10 bases in between. CDR1 GTSNPN and CDR2 SVGIG come from the germline V gene (reference sequence). The chain's CDR3 is CAWSAGTYSNQPQHF. The CDR3 DNA is TGTGCCTGGAGTGCTGGGACTTATAGCAATCAGCCCCAGCATTTT.

The chain recombines TRBV4-3 with TRBJ2-1, with 10 bases aligning to TRBD2. CDR3 length equals 19 residues. Germline CDR1 LGHNA, CDR2 YSLEER. The V segment lost 0 bases and the J segment 0 bases; nucleotides outside the gene matches: 8. CDR3 protein: CASSQDRTSGMSSYNEQFF. The CDR3 DNA is TGCGCCAGCAGCCAAGATCGTACTAGCGGGATGAGCTCCTACAATGAGCAGTTCTTC.

The V call is TRBV3-1 (or the pseudogene TRBV3-2), the J call TRBJ1-2; 7 bases are a match to TRBD1. The CDR3 has 14 residues. The V and J ends lost 0 bases and 7 bases, in that order; junction bases with no gene match: 5. Germline CDR1 LGHDT, CDR2 YNNKEL (reference sequence). The CDR3 DNA reads TGTGCCAGCAGCCAAGATAGGGGGCCCAGTGGCTACACCTTC. Translation: CASSQDRGPSGYTF.

The chain combines TRBV7-2 with TRBJ2-7; 7 nucleotides align to TRBD2. The CDR3 is made up of 14 amino acids. V was clipped by 2 bases and J by 4 bases; unmatched bases: 5. Germline loops: CDR1 SGHTA, CDR2 FQGNSA. Here the CDR3 DNA reads TGTGCCAGCAGCTTATCCGGGACTATATACGAGCAGTACTTC. Translating it yields CASSLSGTIYEQYF.

The chain has TRBV6-1 and TRBJ2-7; perhaps TRBD1 as D (6 bases). The CDR3 spans 13 residues. Looked up from germline, CDR1 is MNHNS and CDR2 is SASEGT. The germline V and J ends were trimmed by 2 bases and 7 bases, with 12 bases remaining between them. CDR3 DNA sequence: TGTGCCAGCAGTGAAAACAGGGTCGGAGAGCAGTACTTC. Protein product: CASSENRVGEQYF.

J is TRBJ2-3 and V is TRBV6-5; perhaps TRBD1 as D (5 bases). Trimming took 6 bases from V and 0 from J, leaving 7 bases between them. Germline CDR1 reads MNHEY; CDR2 reads SVGAGI. The CDR3 contains 13 residues. CDR3 in DNA: TGTGCCAGCAGGGGGCCTAGCACAGATACGCAGTATTTT. It specifies CASRGPSTDTQYF.

This clone was counted a single time. The chain carries TRBV10-3 and TRBJ1-2; 7 nucleotides align to TRBD1. The ends lost 5 bases at V and 6 bases at J; junction bases unmatched: 9. CDR3 size: 14 residues. Germline V lookup: CDR1 ENHRY, CDR2 SYGVKD. DNA for the CDR3: TGTGCCATCAGTAACCGACAGGGTGTCCATGGCTACACCTTC. Protein sequence: CAISNRQGVHGYTF.

V gene TRBV9 combines with J gene TRBJ1-1; D unresolved. The V end lost 4 bases, the J end lost 0 bases, and 13 bases lay between the germline ends. The CDR3 is 15 residues long. Per germline, CDR1 SGDLS and CDR2 YYNGEE. This CDR3 is CASSTSSSLNTEAFF. For the CDR3, the DNA is TGTGCCAGCAGCACTTCTTCGAGCTTGAACACTGAAGCTTTCTTT.

This clone was recorded only once. The J gene is TRBJ2-3, the V gene TRBV15; D gene ambiguous. V was cut by 1 base and J by 6 bases, with 5 bases left in between. The CDR3 is made up of 12 amino acids. Germline V gives CDR1 LNHNV, CDR2 YYDKDF (reference sequence). CDR3 amino acids: CATSRVMDTQYF. The CDR3 DNA is TGTGCCACCAGCAGAGTAATGGATACGCAGTATTTT.